The 28 T cell receptor beta chains below were found in one sample sequenced in a study of OX40 agonist ivuxolimab in advanced cancers. The data were produced by immunoSEQ multiplex PCR, yet TCRdb's version contains in-frame clones alone and is incomplete. The sample holds tens of thousands of clones; 70% to 90% are singletons and the top ten take roughly 4.8%. The material was CD4+ or CD8+ T cells sorted from blood, obtained in a trial of the OX40 agonist ivuxolimab. These receptors were taken from an adult with an advanced solid tumor such as melanoma, head and neck, liver or kidney cancer.

The V call is TRBV7-3, the J call TRBJ2-3, with D possibly being TRBD1 (6 bases). Trimming took off 3 bases at V and 4 bases at J, with 8 bases between the two ends. The CDR3 extends over 13 amino acids. The germline gives CDR1 SGHTA, CDR2 FQGTGA. The CDR3 sequence: CASSFAGADTQYF. The DNA for the CDR3 is TGTGCCAGCAGCTTTGCAGGGGCAGATACGCAGTATTTT.

The chain links TRBV7-9 to TRBJ2-3; 7 bases fit TRBD2. This CDR3 contains 16 residues. Germline CDR1 SEHNR, CDR2 FQNEAQ (reference sequence). With 1 base clipped from V and 0 bases from J, the junction kept 4 bases outside the gene matches. CDR3 in amino acids: CASSLGLAVSTDTQYF. CDR3 coding DNA: TGTGCCAGCAGCTTAGGGCTAGCGGTAAGCACAGATACGCAGTATTTT.

This sequence joins TRBV11-3 and TRBJ2-7, with no clear D. V was pared by 2 bases and J by 2 bases, with 7 bases between. Germline CDR1 is SGHNT and CDR2 is YENEEA. CDR3 size: 13 residues. CDR3 loop: CASSLTTAYEQYF. DNA for the CDR3: TGTGCCAGCAGCTTAACTACCGCCTACGAGCAGTACTTC.

This chain connects TRBV5-8 to TRBJ1-5; 9 positions agree with TRBD1. V lost 1 base to trimming and J lost 0 bases; unmatched junction nucleotides: 8. The CDR3 consists of 18 residues. The germline V gene encodes CDR1 SGHTS and CDR2 YDEGEE. The CDR3 DNA reads TGTGCCAGCAGCTTGAAGGGACAGGGAAGAAATAGCAATCAGCCCCAGCATTTT. Translating gives CASSLKGQGRNSNQPQHF. Full variable domain (missing parts from reference TRBV5-8 and TRBJ1-5): EAGVTQSPTHLIKTRGQQATLRCSPISGHTSVYWYQQALGLGLQFLLWYDEGEERNRGNFPPRFSGRQFPNYSSELNVNALELEDSALYLCASSLKGQGRNSNQPQHFGDGTRLSIL.

This clone was found a few times. V usage is TRBV25-1 and J usage is TRBJ2-1, with D uncertain. Germline assignment: CDR1 MGHDK and CDR2 SYGVNS. CDR3 size: 13 residues. Trimming cost V 8 bases and J 4 bases, with 12 bases left between them. This CDR3 is CASGPSGYNEQFF. CDR3 nucleotides: TGTGCCAGCGGGCCCAGTGGGTACAATGAGCAGTTCTTC.

This sequence joins TRBV6-5 and TRBJ2-2; 10 nucleotides line up with TRBD2. V lost 2 bases and J lost 3; bases outside the gene matches: 3. The CDR3 is made up of 16 amino acids. Germline-derived CDR1 and CDR2 are MNHEY and SVGAGI. CDR3 residues: CASSYLGTSDTGELFF. The DNA of the CDR3 is TGTGCCAGCAGTTACCTCGGGACTAGCGACACCGGGGAGCTGTTTTTT.

V is TRBV5-1 and J is TRBJ2-7; 7 positions match TRBD2. Germline-derived CDR1 and CDR2 are SGHRS and YFSETQ. This CDR3 has 17 residues. V was pared by 4 bases and J by 0 bases, with 13 bases of the junction left unmatched. CDR3 residues: CASSPPRAGPISYEQYF. The CDR3 DNA is TGCGCCAGCAGCCCCCCCCGAGCGGGACCGATCTCCTACGAGCAGTACTTC.

The chain is built from TRBV27 and TRBJ1-3; D is unclear. This CDR3 is built from 14 residues. In germline, CDR1 is MNHEY, CDR2 SMNVEV (reference sequence). Trimming left V 4 bases short and J 2 bases short, with 9 bases between. The CDR3 DNA reads TGTGCCAGCAGTTCGTCGAGGGCTGGAAACACCATATATTTT. Residues: CASSSSRAGNTIYF.

The chain carries TRBV10-1 and TRBJ1-2; TRBD1 matches at 8 bases. The J segment lost 4 bases and the V segment lost 0 bases, leaving 1 base of the junction unmatched. This CDR3 contains 14 residues. Germline V gives CDR1 WNHNN, CDR2 SYGVQD (reference sequence). The CDR3 bases are TGCGCCAGCAGTGAGTCGGGACAGGCCTATGGCTACACCTTC. Its protein is CASSESGQAYGYTF.

The chain couples TRBV5-1 to TRBJ2-1; D call uncertain. The CDR3 runs 16 residues. Germline V lookup: CDR1 SGHRS, CDR2 YFSETQ. V lost 8 bases and J lost 9, with 27 bases in between. CDR3 DNA sequence: TGCGCCAGTAAAGCTTCTACATCTTGGTTGCTGCGTGAGCAGTTCTTC. Its translation is CASKASTSWLLREQFF.

V gene TRBV7-2 combines with J gene TRBJ2-3; D may match TRBD1 or TRBD2 (5 bases each). CDR1 SGHTA and CDR2 FQGNSA come from the germline V gene. This CDR3 spans 16 amino acids. Trimming removed 2 bases from V and 5 bases from J, with 17 bases in between. In nucleotides, the CDR3 is TGTGCCAGCAGCTTAAACCTAGCCACAGGAGGAGATACGCAGTATTTT. This gives the protein CASSLNLATGGDTQYF.

J is TRBJ1-5 and V is TRBV4-1; a possible D gene is TRBD1 (6 bases). V was shortened by 4 bases and J by 2 bases, with 12 bases between the two germline ends. Germline loops: CDR1 MGHRA, CDR2 YSYEKL. The CDR3 has 15 residues. This CDR3 is CASSLGQFGNQPQHF. DNA of the CDR3: TGCGCCAGCAGCCTTGGACAGTTCGGCAATCAGCCCCAGCATTTT.

The chain carries TRBV4-3 and TRBJ2-3; D is unresolved. V was trimmed by 1 base and J by 10 bases, leaving 21 bases between them. Germline V gene lookup returns CDR1 LGHNA and CDR2 YSLEER. This CDR3 has 16 residues. The CDR3 protein is CASSQAIGSLGNAQYF. The CDR3 nucleotides are TGCGCCAGCAGCCAAGCGATTGGGTCCTTAGGTAATGCGCAGTATTTT.

The chain recombines TRBV11-2 with TRBJ2-3; D not resolved. The CDR3 totals 16 residues. Germline values: CDR1 SGHAT, CDR2 FQNNGV. V lost 0 bases and J 2 bases, leaving 12 bases between the germline ends. In DNA form, the CDR3 reads TGTGCCAGCAGCTTAGATATCCGGATAGCCACAGATACGCAGTATTTT. Amino acid sequence: CASSLDIRIATDTQYF.

V gene TRBV7-3 combines with J gene TRBJ2-1; D may be TRBD2 (6 bases). CDR3 length: 15 amino acids. Trimming cost V 5 bases and J 4 bases, with 15 bases left between them. Germline V gene data show CDR1 as SGHTA and CDR2 as FQGTGA. DNA for the CDR3: TGTGCCAGCAGCCGAACGGCTGGAGGGTACAATGAGCAGTTCTTC. Translated: CASSRTAGGYNEQFF.

The genes are TRBV5-4 and TRBJ2-2; no clear D. This CDR3 has 14 residues. The V gene's germline CDR1 is SGHNT and CDR2 YYREEE (reference sequence). Between the trimmed V and J ends, which lost 0 bases and 3 bases, there was a span of 6 bases. The CDR3 sequence is CASSLEKDTGELFF. The CDR3 nucleotides read TGTGCCAGCAGCTTGGAAAAGGACACCGGGGAGCTGTTTTTT.

The gene calls are TRBV7-2 and TRBJ2-1, with D hard to call. CDR1 is SGHTA, CDR2 FQGNSA, per germline. V was trimmed by 5 bases and J by 0 bases, leaving 17 bases between them. This CDR3 contains 17 residues. CDR3 nucleotide sequence: TGTGCCAGCAGCCCCCCCCTTGAGGAGAGCTCCTACAATGAGCAGTTCTTC. Its translation is CASSPPLEESSYNEQFF.

This chain connects TRBV7-9 to TRBJ2-5; no definite D call. CDR3 length: 13 residues. The germline CDR1 and CDR2 sequences are SEHNR and FQNEAQ (reference sequence). V was shortened by 3 bases and J by 5 bases, with 10 bases between the two germline ends. CDR3 sequence reads: CASSFRPRETQYF. The CDR3 DNA is TGTGCCAGCAGCTTCCGCCCTAGGGAGACCCAGTACTTC.

J is TRBJ2-3 and V is TRBV28, with 14 bases identical to TRBD2. From germline, CDR1 is MDHEN and CDR2 SYDVKM. The CDR3 totals 19 residues. After removal of 5 bases from V and 5 bases from J, the junction contained 15 bases not matched to a gene. This CDR3 reads CASSGLAGGHSNPLDTQYF. In DNA form, the CDR3 reads TGTGCCAGCAGTGGACTAGCGGGAGGTCATTCAAACCCTTTAGATACGCAGTATTTT.

The genes are TRBV27 and TRBJ1-6; 7 bases match TRBD1. Germline CDR1 and CDR2: MNHEY and SMNVEV (reference sequence). CDR3 length: 14 residues. V dropped 6 bases and J dropped 12; count of bases not matched to a gene: 11. CDR3 bases: TGTGCCAGCAGCGAGACAGGGATCTTCTTACCCCTCCACTTT. Protein product: CASSETGIFLPLHF.

The V call is TRBV7-9, the J call TRBJ2-2; 9 bases agree with TRBD1. CDR1 SEHNR and CDR2 FQNEAQ come from the germline V gene (reference sequence). This CDR3 comprises 15 residues. V was pared by 4 bases and J by 3 bases, with 3 bases of the junction left unmatched. CDR3 nucleotides: TGTGCCAGCAGCTCGACAGGGGGGGACACCGGGGAGCTGTTTTTT. Translation: CASSSTGGDTGELFF.

The chain uses TRBV6-6 and TRBJ1-5; D is perhaps TRBD1 (5 bases). Germline values: CDR1 MNHNY, CDR2 SVGAGI (reference sequence). The CDR3 length is 12 residues. The germline V and J ends were trimmed by 4 bases and 6 bases, with 7 bases remaining between them. CDR3 in DNA: TGTGCCAGCAGTTCAAGGGGTCAGCCCCAGCATTTT. Protein sequence: CASSSRGQPQHF.

The chain combines TRBV4-2 with TRBJ2-7, with D unclear. CDR1 and CDR2 (germline): LGHNA, YNFKEQ. The V and J ends lost 5 bases and 3 bases respectively, with 11 bases between them. This CDR3 spans 13 amino acids. CDR3 DNA: TGTGCCAGCAGCAAAAGCGACGGCTACGAGCAGTACTTC. Amino acids: CASSKSDGYEQYF.

The chain joins TRBV13 to TRBJ2-1; unclear D gene. Trimming shortened V by 1 base and J by 5 bases, and 9 bases separated the two germline ends. This CDR3 spans 14 amino acids. Per the germline V gene, CDR1 is PRHDT and CDR2 is FYEKMQ (reference sequence). For the CDR3, the DNA is TGTGCCAGCAGCTTAGCCTTATCACACAATGAGCAGTTCTTC. Encoded protein: CASSLALSHNEQFF.

The chain couples TRBV10-1 to TRBJ2-3; 8 nucleotides match TRBD2. Germline-derived CDR1 and CDR2 are WNHNN and SYGVQD (reference sequence). This CDR3 spans 18 amino acids. Trimming at V came to 0 bases and at J to 0 bases, leaving 8 bases not matched to a gene. DNA for the CDR3: TGCGCCAGCAGTGAGTCTACGGGTAGCGGGGTTAGCACAGATACGCAGTATTTT. It translates to CASSESTGSGVSTDTQYF.

The rearrangement links TRBV7-2 to TRBJ2-5, with TRBD2 matching over 14 bases. The CDR3 covers 17 residues. The J segment lost 3 bases and the V segment lost 2 bases, leaving 5 bases of the junction unmatched. The germline gives CDR1 SGHTA, CDR2 FQGNSA. The CDR3 DNA reads as TGTGCCAGCAGCTTATGGACTAGCGGGAGGAGGGAAGAGACCCAGTACTTC. Its translation is CASSLWTSGRREETQYF.

J is TRBJ1-1 and V is TRBV19, with 7 nucleotides matching TRBD1. CDR1 and CDR2 from the germline V gene are LNHDA and SQIVND (reference sequence). The CDR3 has 13 amino acids. J was trimmed by 9 bases and V by 5 bases; bases with no gene match: 9. CDR3 amino acids: CASSHQGVSQAFF. CDR3 in DNA: TGTGCCAGTAGTCATCAGGGGGTATCTCAAGCTTTCTTT.

The chain is built from TRBV28 and TRBJ2-7; weak D call: TRBD2 (5 bases). This CDR3 contains 16 residues. Germline V lookup: CDR1 MDHEN, CDR2 SYDVKM. Trimming took 2 bases from V and 4 from J, leaving 18 bases between them. CDR3 protein: CASSLIPVGAVYEQYF. CDR3 nucleotide sequence: TGTGCCAGCAGTTTAATCCCCGTGGGAGCGGTTTACGAGCAGTACTTC.